Listed below are T cell receptor beta chains from one sample, sequenced in a study of cytomegalovirus exposure and HLA in healthy donors. Here immunoSEQ multiplex PCR was the method, and the copy in TCRdb shows in-frame clones only, minus some. The sample includes over 150,000 clones, about 72% of them seen just once. Material for sequencing was PBMCs. All receptors come from a man between 25 and 39 years old in good health and CMV-seropositive. Each CDR3 is given with its conserved first and last residue. Each record gives: D gene, clone size, V gene, J gene, CDR3 protein, CDR3 DNA. The D gene is left open where the match is weak. Clone size is stated in some rows and not others, as once, few, many or a class when expanded.

d_call: .
clone_size: .
v_call: TRBV2
j_call: TRBJ2-7
cdr3_aa: CASTALAPYEQYF
cdr3_nt: TGTGCCAGCACCGCTCTGGCTCCCTACGAGCAGTACTTC

d_call: .
clone_size: .
v_call: TRBV27
j_call: TRBJ2-3
cdr3_aa: CASSVPGMHHNTQYF
cdr3_nt: TGTGCCAGCAGTGTACCCGGGATGCATCACAATACGCAGTATTTT

d_call: TRBD2
clone_size: .
v_call: TRBV5-6
j_call: TRBJ2-1
cdr3_aa: CASSFGERGISYNEQFF
cdr3_nt: TGTGCCAGCAGCTTTGGGGAGCGGGGGATCTCCTACAATGAGCAGTTCTTC

d_call: .
clone_size: .
v_call: TRBV6-1
j_call: TRBJ1-2
cdr3_aa: CASSEANGQGGNTF
cdr3_nt: TGTGCCAGCAGTGAAGCGAACGGACAAGGCGGAAACACCTTC

d_call: TRBD2
clone_size: .
v_call: TRBV7-8
j_call: TRBJ2-5
cdr3_aa: CASSHGTSGGVERTQYF
cdr3_nt: TGTGCCAGCAGCCACGGGACTAGCGGGGGGGTCGAAAGGACCCAGTACTTC

d_call: TRBD1
clone_size: .
v_call: TRBV19
j_call: TRBJ1-2
cdr3_aa: CASSKSTGGDGYTF
cdr3_nt: TGTGCCAGTAGTAAATCTACAGGGGGCGATGGCTACACCTTC

d_call: TRBD1
clone_size: .
v_call: TRBV7-9
j_call: TRBJ2-3
cdr3_aa: CASSLNRDRFSDTQYF
cdr3_nt: TGTGCCAGCAGCTTGAACCGGGACAGGTTTTCAGATACGCAGTATTTT

d_call: TRBD1
clone_size: .
v_call: TRBV30
j_call: TRBJ2-5
cdr3_aa: CAWSVGTGETQYF
cdr3_nt: TGTGCCTGGAGTGTCGGGACAGGGGAGACCCAGTACTTC

d_call: TRBD1
clone_size: .
v_call: TRBV19
j_call: TRBJ2-7
cdr3_aa: CATQDRRLGYEQYF
cdr3_nt: TGTGCCACCCAGGACAGGAGGCTTGGGTACGAGCAGTACTTC

d_call: .
clone_size: .
v_call: TRBV5-6
j_call: TRBJ1-4
cdr3_aa: CASSLISQGGEKLFF
cdr3_nt: TGTGCCAGCAGCTTAATTAGCCAGGGAGGTGAAAAACTGTTTTTT

d_call: TRBD1
clone_size: .
v_call: TRBV18
j_call: TRBJ1-4
cdr3_aa: CASSPWTGQTNEKLFF
cdr3_nt: TGTGCCAGCTCACCTTGGACAGGGCAAACTAATGAAAAACTGTTTTTT

d_call: TRBD1
clone_size: .
v_call: TRBV28
j_call: TRBJ1-2
cdr3_aa: CASSYRGGSFYGYTF
cdr3_nt: TGTGCCAGCAGTTACAGGGGCGGGTCCTTTTATGGCTACACCTTC

d_call: TRBD2
clone_size: once
v_call: TRBV19
j_call: TRBJ2-2
cdr3_aa: CASIGLAGQTGELFF
cdr3_nt: TGTGCCAGTATAGGACTAGCGGGGCAAACCGGGGAGCTGTTTTTT

d_call: .
clone_size: .
v_call: TRBV29-1
j_call: TRBJ1-6
cdr3_aa: CSVRERLNSPLHF
cdr3_nt: TGCAGCGTGAGGGAGAGATTAAATTCACCCCTCCACTTT

d_call: .
clone_size: .
v_call: TRBV2
j_call: TRBJ1-2
cdr3_aa: CASSLYSYGYTF
cdr3_nt: TGTGCCAGCAGTCTTTACAGTTATGGCTACACCTTC

d_call: .
clone_size: once
v_call: TRBV7-9
j_call: TRBJ1-3
cdr3_aa: CASSLEFISGNTIYF
cdr3_nt: TGTGCCAGCAGCTTAGAATTCATCTCTGGAAACACCATATATTTT

d_call: TRBD2
clone_size: .
v_call: TRBV4-1
j_call: TRBJ2-7
cdr3_aa: CASSQKSGGGYEQYF
cdr3_nt: TGCGCCAGCAGCCAAAAAAGCGGGGGCGGGTACGAGCAGTACTTC

d_call: TRBD2
clone_size: .
v_call: TRBV4-2
j_call: TRBJ2-1
cdr3_aa: CASSQDPPSGADNEQFF
cdr3_nt: TGTGCCAGCAGCCAAGATCCCCCCAGCGGGGCTGACAATGAGCAGTTCTTC

d_call: .
clone_size: .
v_call: TRBV6-5
j_call: TRBJ1-1
cdr3_aa: CASSYSLGRGNTEAFF
cdr3_nt: TGTGCCAGCAGTTACTCGCTGGGCAGGGGGAACACTGAAGCTTTCTTT

d_call: .
clone_size: .
v_call: TRBV9
j_call: TRBJ2-1
cdr3_aa: CASSVGEGGFSYNEQFF
cdr3_nt: TGTGCCAGCAGCGTAGGGGAGGGGGGGTTCTCCTACAATGAGCAGTTCTTC

d_call: .
clone_size: once
v_call: TRBV5-1
j_call: TRBJ2-5
cdr3_aa: CASSLGGPRETQYF
cdr3_nt: TGCGCCAGCAGCTTGGGGGGGCCGAGGGAGACCCAGTACTTC

d_call: .
clone_size: .
v_call: TRBV19
j_call: TRBJ1-1
cdr3_aa: CASSKFRTPNTEAFF
cdr3_nt: TGTGCCAGTAGTAAATTTCGGACACCCAACACTGAAGCTTTCTTT

d_call: TRBD1
clone_size: .
v_call: TRBV6-1
j_call: TRBJ2-7
cdr3_aa: CASEWTGQGEQYF
cdr3_nt: TGTGCCAGCGAGTGGACGGGACAGGGTGAACAGTACTTC

d_call: .
clone_size: .
v_call: TRBV7-2
j_call: TRBJ2-5
cdr3_aa: CASEGRAQETQYF
cdr3_nt: TGTGCCAGCGAGGGTAGGGCACAAGAGACCCAGTACTTC

d_call: .
clone_size: .
v_call: TRBV6-5
j_call: TRBJ1-6
cdr3_aa: CASSVTGLGNSPLHF
cdr3_nt: TGTGCCAGCAGTGTGACTGGTCTTGGTAATTCACCCCTCCACTTT

d_call: TRBD1
clone_size: .
v_call: TRBV6-1
j_call: TRBJ2-7
cdr3_aa: CASWTGGYEQYF
cdr3_nt: TGTGCCAGCTGGACAGGCGGATACGAGCAGTACTTC

d_call: TRBD1
clone_size: .
v_call: TRBV5-1
j_call: TRBJ2-5
cdr3_aa: CASSPQGQGGRETQYF
cdr3_nt: TGCGCCAGCAGCCCCCAAGGACAGGGGGGTAGAGAGACCCAGTACTTC

d_call: TRBD2
clone_size: few
v_call: TRBV7-2
j_call: TRBJ2-1
cdr3_aa: CASSTTGTSGNEQFF
cdr3_nt: TGTGCCAGCAGCACCACCGGGACTAGCGGTAATGAGCAGTTCTTC

d_call: TRBD1
clone_size: few
v_call: TRBV5-1
j_call: TRBJ2-7
cdr3_aa: CASSLPGQGAHEQYF
cdr3_nt: TGCGCCAGCAGCTTACCGGGACAGGGGGCCCACGAGCAGTACTTC

d_call: .
clone_size: .
v_call: TRBV27
j_call: TRBJ1-6
cdr3_aa: CASSLQAGVGSPLHF
cdr3_nt: TGTGCCAGCAGTTTACAGGCAGGGGTGGGTTCACCCCTCCACTTT

d_call: .
clone_size: .
v_call: TRBV7-9
j_call: TRBJ1-1
cdr3_aa: CASSLANVGSTEAFF
cdr3_nt: TGTGCCAGCAGCTTAGCGAACGTAGGGAGTACTGAAGCTTTCTTT

d_call: TRBD1
clone_size: .
v_call: TRBV18
j_call: TRBJ2-3
cdr3_aa: CASSRQDRGGTDTQYF
cdr3_nt: TGTGCCAGCTCACGACAAGACAGGGGTGGAACAGATACGCAGTATTTT

d_call: TRBD1
clone_size: .
v_call: TRBV5-1
j_call: TRBJ2-5
cdr3_aa: CASSLTGGPETQYF
cdr3_nt: TGCGCCAGCAGCTTGACAGGGGGCCCAGAGACCCAGTACTTC

d_call: TRBD2
clone_size: .
v_call: TRBV6-1
j_call: TRBJ2-5
cdr3_aa: CASKAAGGRETQYF
cdr3_nt: TGTGCCAGCAAGGCCGCGGGGGGACGGGAGACCCAGTACTTC

d_call: TRBD1
clone_size: .
v_call: TRBV4-1
j_call: TRBJ2-3
cdr3_aa: CASRRDRGEDTQYF
cdr3_nt: TGCGCCAGCAGACGGGACAGGGGGGAAGATACGCAGTATTTT

d_call: TRBD1
clone_size: .
v_call: TRBV27
j_call: TRBJ2-4
cdr3_aa: CASSWARDRGNIQYF
cdr3_nt: TGTGCCAGCAGTTGGGCAAGGGACAGGGGAAACATTCAGTACTTC

d_call: .
clone_size: .
v_call: TRBV19
j_call: TRBJ1-3
cdr3_aa: CASTLQGNSGNTIYF
cdr3_nt: TGTGCCAGTACCCTACAGGGTAACTCTGGAAACACCATATATTTT

d_call: TRBD1
clone_size: .
v_call: TRBV5-1
j_call: TRBJ1-1
cdr3_aa: CASSLGDRGINTEAFF
cdr3_nt: TGCGCCAGCAGCTTGGGTGACAGGGGGATTAACACTGAAGCTTTCTTT

d_call: .
clone_size: .
v_call: TRBV28
j_call: TRBJ1-4
cdr3_aa: CASRGRGKLFF
cdr3_nt: TGTGCCAGCAGGGGGCGAGGAAAACTGTTTTTT

d_call: .
clone_size: .
v_call: TRBV5-6
j_call: TRBJ1-2
cdr3_aa: CASSLVGRRGYTF
cdr3_nt: TGTGCCAGCAGCTTGGTGGGGCGCCGGGGCTACACCTTC